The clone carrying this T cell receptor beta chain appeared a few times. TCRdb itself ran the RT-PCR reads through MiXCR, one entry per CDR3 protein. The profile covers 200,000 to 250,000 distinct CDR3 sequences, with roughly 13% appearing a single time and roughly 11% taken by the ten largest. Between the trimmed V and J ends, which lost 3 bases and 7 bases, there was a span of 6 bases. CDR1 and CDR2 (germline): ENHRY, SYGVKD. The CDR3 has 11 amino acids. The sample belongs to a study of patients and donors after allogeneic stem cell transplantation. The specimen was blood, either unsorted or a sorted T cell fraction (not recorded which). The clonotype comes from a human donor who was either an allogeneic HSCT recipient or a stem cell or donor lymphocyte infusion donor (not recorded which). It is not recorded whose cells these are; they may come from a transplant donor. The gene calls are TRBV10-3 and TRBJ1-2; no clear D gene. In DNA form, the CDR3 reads TGTGCCATCAGTGAAGATGGTGGCTACACCTTC. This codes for CAISEDGGYTF.